This passage covers 12 T cell receptor beta chains from one sample sequenced in a study of cytomegalovirus exposure and HLA in healthy donors. PCR was performed using 60 Vbeta and 13 Jbeta primers. TCRdb's copy holds only in-frame clones and misses some; the assay was immunoSEQ multiplex PCR. The specimen's table records around 65,000 clones. What was sequenced was PBMCs. These receptors came from a boy aged 10-17 years in good health and CMV-seronegative.

V gene TRBV2 combines with J gene TRBJ1-5; tentative D call: TRBD1 (6 bases). The CDR3 length is 13 residues. V was trimmed by 2 bases and J by 6 bases, leaving 8 bases between them. CDR1 and CDR2 from the germline V gene are SNHLY and FYNNEI. The CDR3 nucleotides read TGTGCCAGCAGTGAACAGGGGTCTCAGCCCCAGCATTTT. Amino acid sequence: CASSEQGSQPQHF.

The chain is built from TRBV30 and TRBJ1-3; no reliable D call. The V and J ends lost 3 bases and 8 bases respectively, with 14 bases between them. This CDR3 is 13 amino acids long. CDR1 GTSNPN and CDR2 SVGIG come from the germline V gene (reference sequence). CDR3 nucleotides: TGTGCCTGGAGAACGCTAGAAGTGGACACCATATATTTT. It is translated as CAWRTLEVDTIYF.

The J gene is TRBJ2-7, the V gene TRBV5-1; a weak D match, TRBD1 (6 bases). This CDR3 is 10 amino acids long. CDR1 is SGHRS, CDR2 YFSETQ, per germline. The V end lost 4 bases, the J end lost 13 bases, and 12 bases lay between the germline ends. The chain's CDR3 is CASSAGDSYF. CDR3 DNA sequence: TGCGCCAGCAGCGCAGGGGATTCCTACTTC.

The chain has TRBV7-9 and TRBJ1-5, with D unclear. The CDR3 consists of 13 residues. CDR1 SEHNR and CDR2 FQNEAQ come from the germline V gene (reference sequence). The V end was cut by 3 bases, the J end by 5 bases, with 8 bases between. CDR3 residues: CASSFEGDQPQHF. CDR3 in DNA: TGTGCCAGCAGCTTCGAGGGTGATCAGCCCCAGCATTTT.

The V gene is TRBV19, the J gene TRBJ2-7; 8 nucleotides match TRBD1. Trimming cost V 3 bases and J 5 bases; bases outside gene matches: 6. The CDR3 consists of 14 residues. CDR1 is LNHDA, CDR2 SQIVND, per germline (reference sequence). CDR3 sequence reads: CASSIQGAIDEQYF. In DNA, the CDR3 is TGTGCCAGTAGTATTCAGGGGGCAATCGACGAGCAGTACTTC.

V gene TRBV7-8 combines with J gene TRBJ2-5; 8 bases fit TRBD2. With V trimmed by 0 bases and J by 1 base, 4 bases remained unmatched. The CDR3 is 16 residues long. Germline V gives CDR1 SGHVS, CDR2 FQNEAQ. CDR3 bases: TGTGCCAGCAGCTTAGCGCCAGCGGGGGTCCAAGAGACCCAGTACTTC. Its protein is CASSLAPAGVQETQYF.

The chain recombines TRBV7-6 with TRBJ1-1; 8 nucleotides align to TRBD1. V shed 4 bases, J shed 4 bases, and the junction held 2 bases outside the gene matches. The CDR3 spans 13 residues. CDR1 and CDR2 from the germline V gene are SGHVS and FNYEAQ. The CDR3 loop reads CASSSGQGTEAFF. DNA for the CDR3: TGTGCCAGCAGCTCAGGACAGGGCACTGAAGCTTTCTTT.

Comment on this clone: Other nucleotide sequences from this sample produce the same CDR3. The chain carries TRBV6-1 and TRBJ1-1; the D gene is possibly TRBD1 (5 bases). From germline, CDR1 is MNHNS and CDR2 SASEGT. V was clipped by 3 bases and J by 3 bases, with 14 bases between them. This CDR3 has 15 amino acids. CDR3 sequence (DNA): TGTGCCAGCAGTGAGCGGGGCGTATTGGACACTGAAGCTTTCTTT. This sequence encodes CASSERGVLDTEAFF.

This chain joins TRBV27 and TRBJ1-2, with TRBD1 matching over 8 bases. The CDR3 length is 13 residues. Germline values: CDR1 MNHEY, CDR2 SMNVEV (reference sequence). The V gene end was trimmed by 3 bases and the J gene end by 7 bases; junction bases not matched to a gene: 4. CDR3 loop: CASSFTGGGGYTF. The CDR3 DNA reads TGTGCCAGCAGTTTCACAGGGGGTGGTGGCTACACCTTC.

The chain is built from TRBV6-1 and TRBJ1-5; 8 bases align to TRBD1. Trimming at V came to 10 bases and at J to 4 bases, leaving 6 bases not matched to a gene. There are 13 residues in the CDR3. CDR1 MNHNS and CDR2 SASEGT come from the germline V gene. This CDR3 is CATTDRANQPQHF. The CDR3 bases are TGTGCCACAACGGACAGGGCTAATCAGCCCCAGCATTTT.

The V and J genes are TRBV27 and TRBJ2-1; 7 bases line up with TRBD1. The germline gives CDR1 MNHEY, CDR2 SMNVEV (reference sequence). V shed 6 bases and J 7 bases; nucleotides not matched to a gene: 9. There are 14 residues in the CDR3. CDR3 amino acids: CASSQLTGSNEQFF. In DNA, the CDR3 is TGTGCCAGCAGCCAATTGACAGGGTCGAATGAGCAGTTCTTC.

This rearrangement joins TRBV6-5 to TRBJ1-2; a possible D gene is TRBD1 (6 bases). There are 16 residues in the CDR3. The V gene lost 1 base and the J gene lost 2 bases, with 14 bases spanning the gap. In germline, CDR1 is MNHEY, CDR2 SVGAGI. The chain's CDR3 is CASSYFRRGANYGYTF. As DNA, the CDR3 is TGTGCCAGCAGTTACTTCCGCCGGGGGGCAAACTATGGCTACACCTTC.